The next 26 T cell receptor beta chains were all read from a single sample in a study of T cell responses to AZD1222 COVID-19 vaccine. Sequencing was performed with immunoSEQ multiplex PCR; in TCRdb, only in-frame clones are kept and a portion is missing. The sample holds approximately 92,000 clones, 87% seen once. The sample consisted of peripheral blood, taken on day 0 of AZD1222 vaccination. Receptor source: an adult in good health.

The V call is TRBV19, the J call TRBJ2-7; D is tentatively TRBD1 or TRBD2 (6 bases each). Trimming pared 8 bases from V and 6 bases from J, leaving 14 bases between. The germline gives CDR1 LNHDA, CDR2 SQIVND (reference sequence). The CDR3 has 12 amino acids. CDR3 region: CASQGGSGEQYF. The CDR3 DNA reads TGTGCCAGTCAAGGGGGGAGTGGCGAGCAGTACTTC. The full variable domain, with the rest looked up from reference TRBV19 and TRBJ2-7, is DGGITQSPKYLFRKEGQNVTLSCEQNLNHDAMYWYRQDPGQGLRLIYYSQIVNDFQKGDIAEGYSVSREKKESFPLTVTSAQKNPTAFYLCASQGGSGEQYFGPGTRLTVT.

This chain uses TRBV15 with TRBJ1-6; the D gene is possibly TRBD1 (6 bases). This CDR3 region has 14 residues. Trimming cost V 3 bases and J 8 bases, with 11 bases left between them. Germline V gives CDR1 LNHNV, CDR2 YYDKDF (reference sequence). The CDR3 nucleotides read TGTGCCACCAGCAGCAACAGGGAGGATTCACCCCTCCACTTT. Protein: CATSSNREDSPLHF.

CDR3 loop: CASSLTGGTEAFF. The CDR3 coding sequence is TGTGCCAGCAGCTTGACAGGGGGCACTGAAGCTTTCTTT. V is TRBV5-4 and J is TRBJ1-1, with 8 bases matching TRBD1. The CDR3 is 13 residues long. Trimming at V came to 1 base and at J to 4 bases, leaving 0 bases not matched to a gene. Looked up from germline, CDR1 is SGHNT and CDR2 is YYREEE (reference sequence).

V is TRBV15 and J is TRBJ1-1; no reliable D call. V shed 2 bases and J shed 3 bases, with 10 bases lying between them. From germline, CDR1 is LNHNV and CDR2 YYDKDF (reference sequence). This CDR3 region has 14 residues. The CDR3 region is CATSRSEGYTEAFF. CDR3 coding DNA: TGTGCCACCAGCAGATCGGAGGGTTACACTGAAGCTTTCTTT.

The V gene is TRBV24-1, the J gene TRBJ2-1; a weak D match, TRBD1 (7 bases). Germline CDR1 KGHDR, CDR2 SFDVKD. The ends were cut back, 9 bases at V and 8 bases at J, with 16 bases in the middle. The CDR3 has 13 amino acids. CDR3 DNA: TGTGCCACCGCCAGGGGGGTGGATGATGAGCAGTTCTTC. Its translation: CATARGVDDEQFF.

The chain employs TRBV30 and TRBJ2-3; D ambiguous. Germline V gene sequence: CDR1 GTSNPN, CDR2 SVGIG (reference sequence). The CDR3 consists of 13 residues. Trimming stripped 2 bases from V and 2 bases from J, with 8 bases between. The CDR3 sequence: CAWSPSSTDTQYF. The CDR3, as DNA: TGTGCCTGGAGTCCTTCGTCCACAGATACGCAGTATTTT.

The V and J genes are TRBV7-6 and TRBJ2-2; no firm D call. The V end was cut by 4 bases, the J end by 2 bases, with 2 bases between. The CDR3 is 12 residues long. Germline CDR1 and CDR2: SGHVS and FNYEAQ. CDR3 amino acids: CASSYNTGELFF. The CDR3 region has the DNA TGTGCCAGCAGCTACAACACCGGGGAGCTGTTTTTT.

This clone was seen a few times. The chain couples TRBV6-5 to TRBJ1-6; 9 nucleotides line up with TRBD1. This CDR3 comprises 15 residues. Germline loops: CDR1 MNHEY, CDR2 SVGAGI. V was pared by 6 bases and J by 7 bases, with 7 bases of the junction left unmatched. CDR3 protein: CASSQNRGLNSPLHF. The CDR3 DNA reads TGTGCCAGCAGCCAAAACAGGGGGCTGAATTCACCCCTCCACTTT.

V usage is TRBV5-6 and J usage is TRBJ1-4, with D perhaps matching TRBD1 (5 bases). The CDR3 spans 14 residues. V gave up 2 bases and J gave up 6 bases, with 11 bases separating them. Germline loops: CDR1 SGHDT, CDR2 YYEEEE. The CDR3 DNA reads as TGTGCCAGCAGCTTTGGGCAGGGTTATGAAAAACTGTTTTTT. This gives the protein CASSFGQGYEKLFF.

This clone was counted only a few times. This rearrangement joins TRBV18 to TRBJ2-5; TRBD1 or TRBD2 may be the D gene (6 bases each). The germline gives CDR1 KGHSH, CDR2 LQKENI. V dropped 1 base and J dropped 2 bases, with 8 bases sitting between them. This CDR3 region has 14 residues. CDR3 protein: CASSPRGGQETQYF. CDR3 bases: TGTGCCAGCTCACCACGAGGGGGGCAAGAGACCCAGTACTTC.

This clone was observed once. The J gene is TRBJ1-5, the V gene TRBV6-5; D is uncertain. Trimming cost V 0 bases and J 7 bases, with 7 bases left between them. The CDR3 is 13 residues long. Germline V gene sequence: CDR1 MNHEY, CDR2 SVGAGI. In nucleotides, the CDR3 is TGTGCCAGCAGTTACTCGAGCCGCCAGCCCCAGCATTTT. Residues: CASSYSSRQPQHF.

The chain has TRBV7-9 and TRBJ2-7; 13 nucleotides agree with TRBD2. V lost 4 bases to trimming and J lost 3 bases; unmatched junction nucleotides: 9. Looked up from germline, CDR1 is SEHNR and CDR2 is FQNEAQ (reference sequence). CDR3 length: 17 amino acids. The CDR3 nucleotides are TGTGCCAGCAGCTCGACTAGCGGGGGGCACAAAAACTACGAGCAGTACTTC. Translated: CASSSTSGGHKNYEQYF. The full variable domain, with the rest looked up from reference TRBV7-9 and TRBJ2-7, is DTGVSQNPRHKITKRGQNVTFRCDPISEHNRLYWYRQTLGQGPEFLTYFQNEAQLEKSRLLSDRFSAERPKGSFSTLEIQRTEQGDSAMYLCASSSTSGGHKNYEQYFGPGTRLTVT.

The CDR3 nucleotides are TGTGCCAGCAGCGGAGAGGGGAGGACTTACTCTGGAAACACCATATATTTT. Translated, it gives CASSGEGRTYSGNTIYF. This chain uses TRBV9 with TRBJ1-3; D is perhaps TRBD1 (5 bases). This CDR3 has 17 amino acids. Trimming shortened V by 3 bases and J by 0 bases, and 16 bases separated the two germline ends. Germline CDR1 reads SGDLS; CDR2 reads YYNGEE.

This CDR3 reads CASSLGGTGNQPQHF. The CDR3 DNA sequence: TGTGCCAGCAGCTTAGGGGGAACAGGGAATCAGCCCCAGCATTTT. This chain uses TRBV7-2 with TRBJ1-5, with D maybe TRBD1 (6 bases). The germline V and J ends were trimmed by 1 base and 4 bases, with 11 bases remaining between them. The CDR3 totals 15 residues. Germline V gives CDR1 SGHTA, CDR2 FQGNSA.

A word on this clone: At one end, the junction sequence differs from germline, possibly due to a read error. The CDR3 DNA follows: TGTGCTAGCAACCTACACAGGGGATTAGTGCCGTCCTACGAGCAGTACTTC. Its protein is CASNLHRGLVPSYEQYF. This rearrangement joins TRBV7-7 to TRBJ2-7, with TRBD1 matching over 7 bases. The germline gives CDR1 SSHAT, CDR2 FNYEAQ (reference sequence). CDR3 length equals 17 residues.

The rearrangement uses TRBV10-3 and TRBJ1-3; possible D gene TRBD1, 6 bases. V shed 6 bases and J shed 3 bases, with 21 bases lying between them. Germline V lookup: CDR1 ENHRY, CDR2 SYGVKD. The CDR3 extends over 17 amino acids. The CDR3 nucleotides read TGTGCCATCAGCCGCCTTGAACCACAGGGAGGTGGAAACACCATATATTTT. Its protein is CAISRLEPQGGGNTIYF.

The gene calls are TRBV29-1 and TRBJ2-1; no reliable D call. Trimming removed 4 bases from V and 3 bases from J, with 7 bases in between. The germline V gene encodes CDR1 SQVTM and CDR2 ANQGSEA. The CDR3 length is 12 residues. The CDR3 protein is CSVGQVYNEQFF. CDR3 bases: TGCAGCGTTGGCCAGGTCTACAATGAGCAGTTCTTC.

This chain joins TRBV6-6 and TRBJ1-2; 10 bases map to TRBD1. CDR1 is MNHNY, CDR2 SVGAGI, per germline (reference sequence). The trim removed 6 bases at V and 6 bases at J, leaving 7 bases unmatched. There are 14 residues in the CDR3. CDR3 sequence: CASSQDRGKNGYTF. The CDR3, as DNA: TGTGCCAGCAGCCAGGACAGGGGGAAGAATGGCTACACCTTC.

CDR3 in amino acids: CASSPGTGTEAFF. CDR3 sequence (DNA): TGTGCCAGCAGCCCTGGGACAGGGACTGAAGCTTTCTTT. This chain joins TRBV5-5 and TRBJ1-1, with 9 bases aligning to TRBD1. V trimming: 4 bases; J trimming: 5 bases; junction bases outside the gene matches: 3. The CDR3 is made up of 13 amino acids. Germline CDR1 is SGHKS and CDR2 is YYEKEE (reference sequence).

This clone was counted a few times. V is TRBV6-4 and J is TRBJ2-1; maybe TRBD1 (6 bases). The germline CDR1 and CDR2 sequences are MRHNA and SNTAGT. V lost 6 bases and J 6 bases, leaving 18 bases between the germline ends. This CDR3 contains 15 residues. The CDR3 loop is CASRDSPNLSNEQFF. CDR3 nucleotide sequence: TGTGCCAGCAGGGACAGCCCTAATCTGAGCAATGAGCAGTTCTTC.

This chain uses TRBV30 with TRBJ1-1; no firm D call. V lost 5 bases and J 0 bases, leaving 10 bases between the germline ends. The CDR3 sequence is 13 residues long. Germline assignment: CDR1 GTSNPN and CDR2 SVGIG (reference sequence). DNA for the CDR3: TGTGCCTGGGCCGGGTCTTTGAACACTGAAGCTTTCTTT. The encoded protein is CAWAGSLNTEAFF.

The rearrangement links TRBV10-3 to TRBJ2-2, with D possibly being TRBD2 (6 bases). The CDR3 extends over 14 amino acids. The V end lost 11 bases, the J end lost 11 bases, and 24 bases lay between the germline ends. Germline values: CDR1 ENHRY, CDR2 SYGVKD. The CDR3 loop is CAVVADPLKGELFF. The CDR3 DNA is TGTGCCGTTGTAGCGGACCCACTTAAGGGAGAGCTGTTTTTT.

The V call is TRBV12-5, the J call TRBJ1-1; tentative D call: TRBD1 (5 bases). Germline CDR1 LGHNT, CDR2 FRNRAP. The CDR3 has 12 residues. Trimming cost V 6 bases and J 5 bases, with 10 bases left between them. Here the CDR3 DNA reads TGTGCTAGTGGCCTGGGGGGAACTGAAGCTTTCTTT. Translated: CASGLGGTEAFF.

The CDR3 region has the DNA TGTGCCTGGAGTAGGCCTCCTCCCCGGAGGGAGGCATCCCGGACGCAGTATTTT. Its protein is CAWSRPPPRREASRTQYF. The genes are TRBV30 and TRBJ2-3, with D possibly being TRBD2 (6 bases). In germline, CDR1 is GTSNPN, CDR2 SVGIG (reference sequence). V was pared by 2 bases and J by 9 bases, with 30 bases between. This CDR3 spans 18 amino acids.

The gene calls are TRBV11-2 and TRBJ1-5; 7 nucleotides agree with TRBD1. The CDR3 runs to 15 residues. Germline assignment: CDR1 SGHAT and CDR2 FQNNGV. After removal of 4 bases from V and 5 bases from J, the junction contained 8 bases not matched to a gene. The CDR3 DNA sequence: TGTGCCAGCAGCTCACTCACAGGGGCAGATCAGCCCCAGCATTTT. It translates to CASSSLTGADQPQHF.

The chain combines TRBV7-8 with TRBJ1-4; D call uncertain. V gave up 1 base and J gave up 3 bases, with 12 bases separating them. CDR1 and CDR2 (germline): SGHVS, FQNEAQ. This CDR3 is 16 amino acids long. CDR3 amino acids: CASSLDWSEPNEKLFF. Here the CDR3 DNA reads TGTGCCAGCAGCTTAGACTGGTCAGAGCCTAATGAAAAACTGTTTTTT.